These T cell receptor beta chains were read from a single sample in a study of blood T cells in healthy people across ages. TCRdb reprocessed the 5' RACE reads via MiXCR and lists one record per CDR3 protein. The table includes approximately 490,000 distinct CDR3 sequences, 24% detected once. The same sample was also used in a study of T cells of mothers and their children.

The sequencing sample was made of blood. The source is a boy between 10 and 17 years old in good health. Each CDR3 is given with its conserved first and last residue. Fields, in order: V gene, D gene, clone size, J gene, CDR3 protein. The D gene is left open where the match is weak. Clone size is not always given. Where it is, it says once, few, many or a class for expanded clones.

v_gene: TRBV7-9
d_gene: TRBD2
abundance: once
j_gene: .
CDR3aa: CASSLQTSGLNEQFF

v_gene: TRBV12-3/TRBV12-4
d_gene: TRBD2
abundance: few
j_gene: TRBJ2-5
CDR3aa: CASSLISGSGETQYF

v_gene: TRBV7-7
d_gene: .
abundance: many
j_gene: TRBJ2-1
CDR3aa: CASSTDKFNEQFF

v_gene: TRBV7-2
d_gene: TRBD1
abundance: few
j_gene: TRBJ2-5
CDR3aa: CASRYRWDRGQETQYF

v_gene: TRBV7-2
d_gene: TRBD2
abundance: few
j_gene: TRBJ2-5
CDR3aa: CASSHLFYSGVDQETQYF

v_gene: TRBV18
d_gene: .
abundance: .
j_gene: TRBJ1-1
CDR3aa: CASSQGQKRVNTEAFF

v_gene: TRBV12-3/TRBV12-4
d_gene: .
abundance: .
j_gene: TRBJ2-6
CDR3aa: CASVETPSGANVLTF

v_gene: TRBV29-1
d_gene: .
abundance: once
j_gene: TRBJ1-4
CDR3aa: CGVAQDSIQGEKLFF

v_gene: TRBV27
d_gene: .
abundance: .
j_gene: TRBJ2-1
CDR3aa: CASSSPYALYNEQFF

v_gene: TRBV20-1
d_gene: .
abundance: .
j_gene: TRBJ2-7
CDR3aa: CSARGSGYEQYF

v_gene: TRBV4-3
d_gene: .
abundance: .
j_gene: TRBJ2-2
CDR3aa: CASSQGGTTNTGELFF

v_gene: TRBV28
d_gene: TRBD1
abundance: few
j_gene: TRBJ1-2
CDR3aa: CASSLCCRGDRPDYGYTF

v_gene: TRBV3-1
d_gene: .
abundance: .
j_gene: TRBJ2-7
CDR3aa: CASSQGFQGGYEQYF

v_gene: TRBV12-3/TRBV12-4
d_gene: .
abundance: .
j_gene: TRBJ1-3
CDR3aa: CASRPFRDLGSGNTIYF

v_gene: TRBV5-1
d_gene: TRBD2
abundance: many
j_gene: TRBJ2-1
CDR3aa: CASSLTSGGTYNEQFF

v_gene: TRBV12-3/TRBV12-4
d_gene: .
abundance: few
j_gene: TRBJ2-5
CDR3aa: CASSLVGLGETQYF

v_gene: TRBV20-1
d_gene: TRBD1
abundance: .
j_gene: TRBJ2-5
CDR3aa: CSARDPDRSEETQYF